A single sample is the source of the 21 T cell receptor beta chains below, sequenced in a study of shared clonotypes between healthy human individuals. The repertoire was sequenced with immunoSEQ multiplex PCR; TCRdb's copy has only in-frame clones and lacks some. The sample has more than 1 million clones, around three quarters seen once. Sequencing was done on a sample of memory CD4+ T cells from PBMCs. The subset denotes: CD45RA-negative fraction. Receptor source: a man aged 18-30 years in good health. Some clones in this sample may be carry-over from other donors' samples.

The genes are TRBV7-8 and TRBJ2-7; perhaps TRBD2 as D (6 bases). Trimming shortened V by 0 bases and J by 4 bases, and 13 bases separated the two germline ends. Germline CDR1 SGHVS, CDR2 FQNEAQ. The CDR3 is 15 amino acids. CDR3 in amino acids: CASSLATSLAYEQYF. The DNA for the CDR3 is TGTGCCAGCAGCTTAGCGACCTCACTAGCATACGAGCAGTACTTC. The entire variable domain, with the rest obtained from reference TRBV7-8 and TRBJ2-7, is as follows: GAGVSQSPRYKVAKRGQDVALRCDPISGHVSLFWYQQALGQGPEFLTYFQNEAQLDKSGLPSDRFFAERPEGSVSTLKIQRTQQEDSAVYLCASSLATSLAYEQYFGPGTRLTVT.

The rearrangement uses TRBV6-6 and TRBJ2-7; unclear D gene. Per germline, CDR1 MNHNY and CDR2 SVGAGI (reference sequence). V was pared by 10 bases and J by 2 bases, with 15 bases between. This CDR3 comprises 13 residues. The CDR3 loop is CATRAVSTYEQYF. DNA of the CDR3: TGTGCCACAAGGGCGGTCAGCACCTACGAGCAGTACTTC.

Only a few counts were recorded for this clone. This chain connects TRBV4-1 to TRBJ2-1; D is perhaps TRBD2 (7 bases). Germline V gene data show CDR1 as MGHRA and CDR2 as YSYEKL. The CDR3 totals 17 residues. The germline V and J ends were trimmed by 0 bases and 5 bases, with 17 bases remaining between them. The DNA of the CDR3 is TGCGCCAGCAGCCAAGACGGAGGGGGACTATACAACAATGAGCAGTTCTTC. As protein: CASSQDGGGLYNNEQFF.

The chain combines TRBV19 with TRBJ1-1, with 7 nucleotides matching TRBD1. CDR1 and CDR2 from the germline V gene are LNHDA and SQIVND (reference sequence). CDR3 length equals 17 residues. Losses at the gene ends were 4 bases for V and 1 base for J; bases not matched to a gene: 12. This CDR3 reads CASSRLPGQMTNTEAFF. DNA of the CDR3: TGTGCCAGTAGTAGGCTTCCGGGACAGATGACGAACACTGAAGCTTTCTTT. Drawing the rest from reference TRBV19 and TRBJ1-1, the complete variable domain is DGGITQSPKYLFRKEGQNVTLSCEQNLNHDAMYWYRQDPGQGLRLIYYSQIVNDFQKGDIAEGYSVSREKKESFPLTVTSAQKNPTAFYLCASSRLPGQMTNTEAFFGQGTRLTVV.

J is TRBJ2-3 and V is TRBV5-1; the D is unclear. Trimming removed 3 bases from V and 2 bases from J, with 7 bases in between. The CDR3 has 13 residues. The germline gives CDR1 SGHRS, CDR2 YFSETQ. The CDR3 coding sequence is TGCGCCAGCAGCTCCGAGGCCACAGATACGCAGTATTTT. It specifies CASSSEATDTQYF. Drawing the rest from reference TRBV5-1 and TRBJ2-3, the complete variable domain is KAGVTQTPRYLIKTRGQQVTLSCSPISGHRSVSWYQQTPGQGLQFLFEYFSETQRNKGNFPGRFSGRQFSNSRSEMNVSTLELGDSALYLCASSSEATDTQYFGPGTRLTVL.

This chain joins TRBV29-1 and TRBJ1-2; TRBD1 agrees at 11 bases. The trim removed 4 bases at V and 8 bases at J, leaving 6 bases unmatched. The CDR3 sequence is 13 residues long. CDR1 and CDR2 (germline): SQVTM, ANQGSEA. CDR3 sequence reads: CSVVDRGPGGYTF. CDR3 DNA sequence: TGCAGCGTTGTGGACAGGGGGCCTGGGGGCTACACCTTC.

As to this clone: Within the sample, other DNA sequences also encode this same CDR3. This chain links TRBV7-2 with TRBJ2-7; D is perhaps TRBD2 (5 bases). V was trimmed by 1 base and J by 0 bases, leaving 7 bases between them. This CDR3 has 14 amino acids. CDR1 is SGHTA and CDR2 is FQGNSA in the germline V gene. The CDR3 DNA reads TGTGCCAGCAGCTTAGTTGGGAGCTCCTACGAGCAGTACTTC. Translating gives CASSLVGSSYEQYF.

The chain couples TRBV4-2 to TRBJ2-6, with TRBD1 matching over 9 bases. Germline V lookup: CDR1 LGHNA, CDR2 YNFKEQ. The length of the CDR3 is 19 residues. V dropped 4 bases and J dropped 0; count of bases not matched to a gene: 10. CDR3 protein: CASSLRPGTGFSGANVLTF. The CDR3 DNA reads TGTGCCAGCAGCCTCCGCCCCGGGACAGGGTTCTCTGGGGCCAACGTCCTGACTTTC.

The CDR3 here is CAVREVGANQPQHF. The CDR3 DNA is TGTGCCGTCCGTGAGGTAGGAGCCAATCAGCCCCAGCATTTT. V usage is TRBV19 and J usage is TRBJ1-5; D uncertain. The germline gives CDR1 LNHDA, CDR2 SQIVND (reference sequence). CDR3 length: 14 amino acids. V lost 11 bases and J 3 bases, leaving 17 bases between the germline ends.

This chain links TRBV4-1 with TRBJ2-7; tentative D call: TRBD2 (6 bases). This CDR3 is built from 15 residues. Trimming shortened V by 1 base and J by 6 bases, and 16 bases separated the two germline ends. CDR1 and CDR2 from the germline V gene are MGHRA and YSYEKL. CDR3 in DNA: TGCGCCAGCAGCCAAGCTAGCGTGCGGTTGGGCGAGCAGTACTTC. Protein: CASSQASVRLGEQYF.

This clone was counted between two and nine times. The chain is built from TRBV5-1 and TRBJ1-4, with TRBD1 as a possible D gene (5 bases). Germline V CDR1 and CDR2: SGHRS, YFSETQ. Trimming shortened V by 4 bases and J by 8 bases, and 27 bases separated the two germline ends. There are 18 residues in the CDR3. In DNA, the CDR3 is TGCGCCAGCAGCCCCCTCCTTACGCATGACAGAGGTCACGAAAAACTGTTTTTT. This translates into CASSPLLTHDRGHEKLFF.

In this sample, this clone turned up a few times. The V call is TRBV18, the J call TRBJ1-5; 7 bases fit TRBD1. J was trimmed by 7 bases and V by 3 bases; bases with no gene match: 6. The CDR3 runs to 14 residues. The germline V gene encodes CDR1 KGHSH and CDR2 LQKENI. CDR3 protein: CASSPYRGEQPQHF. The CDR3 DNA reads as TGTGCCAGCTCACCCTACAGGGGCGAACAGCCCCAGCATTTT.

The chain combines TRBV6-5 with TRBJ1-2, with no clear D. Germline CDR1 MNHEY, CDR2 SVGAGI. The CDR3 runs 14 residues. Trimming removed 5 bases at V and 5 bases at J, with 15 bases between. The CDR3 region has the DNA TGTGCCAGCAGTGGACGAACGGAGGGTTATGGCTACACCTTC. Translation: CASSGRTEGYGYTF.

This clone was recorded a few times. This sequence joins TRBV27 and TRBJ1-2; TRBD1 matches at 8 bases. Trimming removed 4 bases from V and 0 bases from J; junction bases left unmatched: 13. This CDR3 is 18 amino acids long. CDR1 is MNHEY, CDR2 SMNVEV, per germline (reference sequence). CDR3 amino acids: CASSSLNGQGAANYGYTF. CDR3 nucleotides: TGTGCCAGCAGTTCCCTTAACGGACAGGGCGCCGCTAACTATGGCTACACCTTC.

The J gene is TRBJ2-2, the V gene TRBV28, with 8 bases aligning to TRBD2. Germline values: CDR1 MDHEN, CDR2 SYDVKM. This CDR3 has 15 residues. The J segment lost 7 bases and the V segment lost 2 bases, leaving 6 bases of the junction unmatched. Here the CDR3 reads CASSLTGGPLGELFF. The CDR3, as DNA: TGTGCCAGCAGTTTAACGGGAGGGCCGCTCGGGGAGCTGTTTTTT.

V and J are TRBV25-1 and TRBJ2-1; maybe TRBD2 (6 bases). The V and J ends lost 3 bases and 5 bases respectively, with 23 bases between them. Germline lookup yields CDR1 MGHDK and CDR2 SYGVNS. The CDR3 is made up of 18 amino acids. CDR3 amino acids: CASSDLTGPGRMDNEQFF. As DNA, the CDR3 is TGTGCCAGCAGTGATCTTACGGGCCCAGGGAGGATGGACAATGAGCAGTTCTTC.

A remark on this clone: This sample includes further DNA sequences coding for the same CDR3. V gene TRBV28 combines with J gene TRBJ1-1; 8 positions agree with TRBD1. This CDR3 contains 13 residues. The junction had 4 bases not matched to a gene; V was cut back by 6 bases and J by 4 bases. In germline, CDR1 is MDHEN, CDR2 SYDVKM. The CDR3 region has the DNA TGTGCCAGCAGACTACAGGGGGGCACTGAAGCTTTCTTT. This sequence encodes CASRLQGGTEAFF.

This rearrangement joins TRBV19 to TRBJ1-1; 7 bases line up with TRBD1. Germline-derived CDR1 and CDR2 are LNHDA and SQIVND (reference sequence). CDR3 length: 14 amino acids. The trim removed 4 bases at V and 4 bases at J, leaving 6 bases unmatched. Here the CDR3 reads CASSTTGVGTEAFF. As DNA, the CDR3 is TGTGCCAGTAGTACAACAGGGGTGGGCACTGAAGCTTTCTTT.

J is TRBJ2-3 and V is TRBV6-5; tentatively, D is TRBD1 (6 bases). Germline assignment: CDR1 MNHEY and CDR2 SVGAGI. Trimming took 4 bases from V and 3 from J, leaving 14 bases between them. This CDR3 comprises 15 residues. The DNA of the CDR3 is TGTGCCAGCAGTTCTTTGGGCAGGGGAACAGATACGCAGTATTTT. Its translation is CASSSLGRGTDTQYF.

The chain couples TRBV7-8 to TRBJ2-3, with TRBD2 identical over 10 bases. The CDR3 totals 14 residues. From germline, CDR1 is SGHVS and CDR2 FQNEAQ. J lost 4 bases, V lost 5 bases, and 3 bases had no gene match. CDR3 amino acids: CASSPLAGADTQYF. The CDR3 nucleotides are TGTGCCAGCAGCCCCCTAGCGGGGGCAGATACGCAGTATTTT.

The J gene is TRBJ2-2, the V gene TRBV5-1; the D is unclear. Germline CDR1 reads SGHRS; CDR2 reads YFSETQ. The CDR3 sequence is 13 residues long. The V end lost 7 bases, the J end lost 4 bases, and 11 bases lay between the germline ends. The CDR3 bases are TGCGCCAGCGGAGAAGTTGCCACCGGGGAGCTGTTTTTT. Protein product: CASGEVATGELFF.